Sequencing of this TCR beta chain was carried out in a study of blood T cell repertoires in COVID-19. Overall study: The origin of the acute and convalescent COVID-19 samples was the United States, Italy and Spain.

Clones were read by immunoSEQ multiplex PCR, and TCRdb kept only the in-frame ones, dropping some. The table lists about 90,000 clones, about 92% of them singletons. Trimming pared 6 bases from V and 7 bases from J, leaving 12 bases between. The CDR3 extends over 13 amino acids. CDR1 is LNHDA, CDR2 SQIVND, per germline (reference sequence). The rearrangement links TRBV19 to TRBJ2-2; D gene ambiguous. The TCR sequence derives from an older woman with active COVID-19. The sample taken for sequencing was peripheral blood. CDR3 in amino acids: CASSYEFHGELFF. The CDR3 DNA is TGTGCCAGTAGCTATGAGTTCCACGGGGAGCTGTTTTTT.